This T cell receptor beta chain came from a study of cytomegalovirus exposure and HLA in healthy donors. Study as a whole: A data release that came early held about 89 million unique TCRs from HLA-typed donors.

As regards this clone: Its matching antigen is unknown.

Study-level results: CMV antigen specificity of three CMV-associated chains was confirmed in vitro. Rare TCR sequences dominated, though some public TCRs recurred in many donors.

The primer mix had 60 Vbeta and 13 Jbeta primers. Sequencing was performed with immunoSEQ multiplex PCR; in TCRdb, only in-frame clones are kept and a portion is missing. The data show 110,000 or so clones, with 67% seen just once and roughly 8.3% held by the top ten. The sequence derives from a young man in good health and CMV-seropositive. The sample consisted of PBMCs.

DNA for the CDR3: TGTGCCAGCAGCGGGCGGACAGTCAACGAGCAGTACTTC. Its translation is CASSGRTVNEQYF. The chain has TRBV7-9 and TRBJ2-7; the D gene is possibly TRBD1 (6 bases). V lost 5 bases, J lost 5 bases, and 13 bases lay in between. This CDR3 contains 13 residues. The germline CDR1 and CDR2 sequences are SEHNR and FQNEAQ (reference sequence). Drawing the rest from reference TRBV7-9 and TRBJ2-7, the complete variable domain is DTGVSQNPRHKITKRGQNVTFRCDPISEHNRLYWYRQTLGQGPEFLTYFQNEAQLEKSRLLSDRFSAERPKGSFSTLEIQRTEQGDSAMYLCASSGRTVNEQYFGPGTRLTVT.